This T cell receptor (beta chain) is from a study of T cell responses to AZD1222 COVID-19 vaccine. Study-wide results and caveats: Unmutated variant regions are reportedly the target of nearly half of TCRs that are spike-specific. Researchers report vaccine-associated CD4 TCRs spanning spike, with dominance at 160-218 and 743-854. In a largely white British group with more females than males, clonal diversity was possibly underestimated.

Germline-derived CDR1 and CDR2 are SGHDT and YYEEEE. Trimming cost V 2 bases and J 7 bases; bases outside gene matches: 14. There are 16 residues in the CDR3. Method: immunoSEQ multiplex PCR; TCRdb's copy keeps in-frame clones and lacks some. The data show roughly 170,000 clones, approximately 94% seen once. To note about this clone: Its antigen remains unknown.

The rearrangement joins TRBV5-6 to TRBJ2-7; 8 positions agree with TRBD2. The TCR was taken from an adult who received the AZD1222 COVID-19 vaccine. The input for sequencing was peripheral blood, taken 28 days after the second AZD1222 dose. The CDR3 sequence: CASSFSVAGLFREQYF. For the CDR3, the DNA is TGTGCCAGCAGCTTTTCGGTAGCGGGGCTCTTTCGGGAGCAGTACTTC.